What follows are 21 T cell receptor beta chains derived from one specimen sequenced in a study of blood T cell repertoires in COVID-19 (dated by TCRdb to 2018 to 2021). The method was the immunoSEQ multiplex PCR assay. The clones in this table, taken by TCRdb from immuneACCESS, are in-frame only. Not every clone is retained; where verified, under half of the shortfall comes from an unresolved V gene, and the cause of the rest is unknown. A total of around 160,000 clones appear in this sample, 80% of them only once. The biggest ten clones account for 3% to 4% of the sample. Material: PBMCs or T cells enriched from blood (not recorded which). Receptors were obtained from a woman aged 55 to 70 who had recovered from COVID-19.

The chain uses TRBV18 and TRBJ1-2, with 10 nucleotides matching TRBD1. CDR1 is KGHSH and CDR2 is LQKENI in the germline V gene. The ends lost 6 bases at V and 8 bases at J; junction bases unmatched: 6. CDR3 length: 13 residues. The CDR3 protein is CASSPGQGGGYTF. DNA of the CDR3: TGTGCCAGCTCCCCCGGACAGGGGGGAGGCTACACCTTC. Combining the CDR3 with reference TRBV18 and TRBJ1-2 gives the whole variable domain NAGVMQNPRHLVRRRGQEARLRCSPMKGHSHVYWYRQLPEEGLKFMVYLQKENIIDESGMPKERFSAEFPKEGPSILRIQQVVRGDSAAYFCASSPGQGGGYTFGSGTRLTVV.

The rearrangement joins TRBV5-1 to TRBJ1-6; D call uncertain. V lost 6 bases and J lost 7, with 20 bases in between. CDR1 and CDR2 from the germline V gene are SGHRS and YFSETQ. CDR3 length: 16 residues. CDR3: CASTAKQGGYNSPLHF. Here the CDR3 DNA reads TGCGCCAGCACCGCTAAGCAAGGAGGGTACAATTCACCCCTCCACTTT.

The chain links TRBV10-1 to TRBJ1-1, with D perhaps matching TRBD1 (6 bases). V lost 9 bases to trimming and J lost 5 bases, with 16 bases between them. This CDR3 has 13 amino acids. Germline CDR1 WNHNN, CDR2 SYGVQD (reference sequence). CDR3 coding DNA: TGCGCCAGTGCGCAGGGACATCGGACTGAAGCTTTCTTT. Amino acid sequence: CASAQGHRTEAFF.

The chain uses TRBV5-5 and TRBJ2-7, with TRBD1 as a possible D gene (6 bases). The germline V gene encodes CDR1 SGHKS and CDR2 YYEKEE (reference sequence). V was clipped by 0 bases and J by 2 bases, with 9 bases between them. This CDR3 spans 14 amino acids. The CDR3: CASSLVAGAYEQYF. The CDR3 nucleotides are TGTGCCAGCAGCTTGGTAGCAGGGGCCTACGAGCAGTACTTC.

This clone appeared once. The CDR3 DNA is TGTGCCAGCAGTGAAATGGCAGGTGTCTCCTACGAGCAGTACTTC. It encodes CASSEMAGVSYEQYF. This chain connects TRBV6-1 to TRBJ2-7; D is unclear. Germline loops: CDR1 MNHNS, CDR2 SASEGT. The CDR3 covers 15 residues. Trimming took off 2 bases at V and 0 bases at J, with 11 bases between the two ends.

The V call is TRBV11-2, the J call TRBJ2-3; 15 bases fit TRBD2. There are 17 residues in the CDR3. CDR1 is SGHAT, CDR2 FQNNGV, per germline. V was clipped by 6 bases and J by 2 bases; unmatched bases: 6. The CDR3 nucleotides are TGTGCCAGCAGTCCGGGGACTAGCGGGGGGACCACAGATACGCAGTATTTT. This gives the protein CASSPGTSGGTTDTQYF.

The CDR3 reads CASSINGGGQETQYF. Here the CDR3 DNA reads TGTGCCAGCTCGATCAACGGGGGGGGTCAGGAGACCCAGTACTTC. The rearrangement uses TRBV18 and TRBJ2-5, with 8 bases lining up with TRBD2. Germline V lookup: CDR1 KGHSH, CDR2 LQKENI. The CDR3 sequence is 15 residues long. J was trimmed by 5 bases and V by 6 bases; bases with no gene match: 11.

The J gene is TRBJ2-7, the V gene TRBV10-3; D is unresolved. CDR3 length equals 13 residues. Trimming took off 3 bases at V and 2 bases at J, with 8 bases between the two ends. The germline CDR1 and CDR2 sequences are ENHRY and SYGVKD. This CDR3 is CAISDGNAYEQYF. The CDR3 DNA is TGTGCCATCAGTGATGGCAACGCCTACGAGCAGTACTTC.

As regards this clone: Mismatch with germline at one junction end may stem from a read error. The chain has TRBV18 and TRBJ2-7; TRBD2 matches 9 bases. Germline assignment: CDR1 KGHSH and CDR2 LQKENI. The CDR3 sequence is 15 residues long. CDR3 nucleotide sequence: TGTGCCAGCTCAGCACCGTTAGCGGGGGTGTGGGAGCAGTACTTC. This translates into CASSAPLAGVWEQYF.

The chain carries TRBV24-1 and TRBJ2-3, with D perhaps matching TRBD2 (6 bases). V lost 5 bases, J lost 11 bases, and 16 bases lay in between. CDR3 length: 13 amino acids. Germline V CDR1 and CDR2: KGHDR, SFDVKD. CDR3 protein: CATSVATGTEQYF. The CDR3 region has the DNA TGTGCCACCAGTGTTGCGACCGGGACTGAGCAGTATTTT.

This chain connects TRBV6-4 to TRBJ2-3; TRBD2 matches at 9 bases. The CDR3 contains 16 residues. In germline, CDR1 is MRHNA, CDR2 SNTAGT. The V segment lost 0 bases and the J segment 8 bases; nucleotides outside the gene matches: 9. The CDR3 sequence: CASSDSGGGARSTQYF. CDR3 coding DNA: TGTGCCAGCAGTGACTCCGGCGGGGGGGCAAGAAGTACGCAGTATTTT.

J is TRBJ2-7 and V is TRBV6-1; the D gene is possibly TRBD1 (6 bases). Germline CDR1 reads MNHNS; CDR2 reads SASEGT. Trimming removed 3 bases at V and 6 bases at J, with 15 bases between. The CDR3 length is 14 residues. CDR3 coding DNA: TGTGCCAGCAGTGATCAGGGGTCTTGGGTCGAGCAGTACTTC. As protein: CASSDQGSWVEQYF.

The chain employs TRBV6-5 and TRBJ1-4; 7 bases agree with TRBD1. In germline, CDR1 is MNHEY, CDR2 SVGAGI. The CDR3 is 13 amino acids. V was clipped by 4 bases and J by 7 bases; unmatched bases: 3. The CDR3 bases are TGTGCCAGCAGTTCGCAGGGGGGTGAAAAACTGTTTTTT. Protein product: CASSSQGGEKLFF.

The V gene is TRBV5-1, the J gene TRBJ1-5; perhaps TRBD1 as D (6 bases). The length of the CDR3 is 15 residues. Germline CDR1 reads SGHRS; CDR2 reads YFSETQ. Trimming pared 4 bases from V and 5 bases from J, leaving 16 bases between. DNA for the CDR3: TGCGCCAGCAGCCCGCAGGGGAGGGGGGATCAGCCCCAGCATTTT. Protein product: CASSPQGRGDQPQHF.

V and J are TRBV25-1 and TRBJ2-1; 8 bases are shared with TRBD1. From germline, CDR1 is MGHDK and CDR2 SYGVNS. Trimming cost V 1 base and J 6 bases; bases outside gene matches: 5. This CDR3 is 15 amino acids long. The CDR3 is CASSESLTGGNEQFF. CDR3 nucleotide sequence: TGTGCCAGCAGTGAATCCCTAACAGGGGGCAATGAGCAGTTCTTC.

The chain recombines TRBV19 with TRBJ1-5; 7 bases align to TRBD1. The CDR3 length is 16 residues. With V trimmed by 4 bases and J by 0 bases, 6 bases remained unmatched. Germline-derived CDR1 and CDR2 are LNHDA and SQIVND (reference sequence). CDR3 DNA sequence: TGTGCCAGTAGTACCAGGACAGGCTATAGCAATCAGCCCCAGCATTTT. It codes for CASSTRTGYSNQPQHF.

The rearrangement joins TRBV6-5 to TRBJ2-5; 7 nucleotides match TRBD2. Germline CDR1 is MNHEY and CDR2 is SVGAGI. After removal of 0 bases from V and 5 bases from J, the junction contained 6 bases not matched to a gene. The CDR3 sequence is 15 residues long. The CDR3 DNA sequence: TGTGCCAGCAGTTACTCGGGACTACCAGGGGAGACCCAGTACTTC. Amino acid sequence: CASSYSGLPGETQYF.

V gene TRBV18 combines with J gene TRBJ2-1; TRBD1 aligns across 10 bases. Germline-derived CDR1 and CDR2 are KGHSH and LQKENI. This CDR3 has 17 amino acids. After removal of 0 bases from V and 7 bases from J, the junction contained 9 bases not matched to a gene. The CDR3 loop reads CASSPPSGTGVGNEQFF. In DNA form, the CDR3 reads TGTGCCAGCTCACCACCGTCCGGGACAGGGGTGGGTAATGAGCAGTTCTTC.

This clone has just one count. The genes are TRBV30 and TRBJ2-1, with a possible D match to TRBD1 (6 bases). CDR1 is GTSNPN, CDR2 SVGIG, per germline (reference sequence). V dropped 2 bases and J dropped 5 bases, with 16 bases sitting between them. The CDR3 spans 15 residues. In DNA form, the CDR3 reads TGTGCCTGGAGTACCTGGCCCAGGGGAAACAATGAGCAGTTCTTC. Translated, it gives CAWSTWPRGNNEQFF.

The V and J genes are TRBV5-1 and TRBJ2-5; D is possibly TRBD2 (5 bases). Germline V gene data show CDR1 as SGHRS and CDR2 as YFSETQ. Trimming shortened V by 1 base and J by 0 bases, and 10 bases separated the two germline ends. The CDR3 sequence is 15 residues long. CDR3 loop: CASSLSKRNQETQYF. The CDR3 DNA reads TGCGCCAGCAGCTTGTCTAAGCGGAACCAAGAGACCCAGTACTTC.

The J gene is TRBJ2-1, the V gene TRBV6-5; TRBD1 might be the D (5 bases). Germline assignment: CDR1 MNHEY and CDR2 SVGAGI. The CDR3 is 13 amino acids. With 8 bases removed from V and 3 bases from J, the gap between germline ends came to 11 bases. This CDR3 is CASAQGIYNEQFF. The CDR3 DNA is TGTGCCAGCGCCCAGGGTATCTACAATGAGCAGTTCTTC.